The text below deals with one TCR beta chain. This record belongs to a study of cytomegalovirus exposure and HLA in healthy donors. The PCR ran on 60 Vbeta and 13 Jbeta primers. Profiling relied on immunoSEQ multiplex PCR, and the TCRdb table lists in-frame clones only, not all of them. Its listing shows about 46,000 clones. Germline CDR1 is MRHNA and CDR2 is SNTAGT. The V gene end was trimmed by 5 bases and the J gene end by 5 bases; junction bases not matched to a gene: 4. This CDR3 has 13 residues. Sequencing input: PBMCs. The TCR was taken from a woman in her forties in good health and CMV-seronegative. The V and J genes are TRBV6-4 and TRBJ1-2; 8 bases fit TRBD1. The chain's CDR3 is CASSTGQGYGYTF. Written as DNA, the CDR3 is TGTGCCAGCAGTACCGGACAGGGTTATGGCTACACCTTC.